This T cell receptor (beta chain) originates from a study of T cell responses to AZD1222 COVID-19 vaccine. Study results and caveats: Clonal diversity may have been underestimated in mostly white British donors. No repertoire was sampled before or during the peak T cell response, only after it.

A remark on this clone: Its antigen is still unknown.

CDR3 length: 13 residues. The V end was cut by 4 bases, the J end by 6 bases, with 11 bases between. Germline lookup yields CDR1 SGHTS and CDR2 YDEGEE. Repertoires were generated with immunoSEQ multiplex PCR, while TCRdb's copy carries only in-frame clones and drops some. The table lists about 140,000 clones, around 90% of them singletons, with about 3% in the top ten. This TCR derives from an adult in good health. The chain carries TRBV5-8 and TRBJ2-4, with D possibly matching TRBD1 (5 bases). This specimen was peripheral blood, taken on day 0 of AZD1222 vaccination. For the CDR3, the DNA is TGTGCCAGCAGCGAAGCAAGGGGAAACATTCAGTACTTC. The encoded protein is CASSEARGNIQYF.